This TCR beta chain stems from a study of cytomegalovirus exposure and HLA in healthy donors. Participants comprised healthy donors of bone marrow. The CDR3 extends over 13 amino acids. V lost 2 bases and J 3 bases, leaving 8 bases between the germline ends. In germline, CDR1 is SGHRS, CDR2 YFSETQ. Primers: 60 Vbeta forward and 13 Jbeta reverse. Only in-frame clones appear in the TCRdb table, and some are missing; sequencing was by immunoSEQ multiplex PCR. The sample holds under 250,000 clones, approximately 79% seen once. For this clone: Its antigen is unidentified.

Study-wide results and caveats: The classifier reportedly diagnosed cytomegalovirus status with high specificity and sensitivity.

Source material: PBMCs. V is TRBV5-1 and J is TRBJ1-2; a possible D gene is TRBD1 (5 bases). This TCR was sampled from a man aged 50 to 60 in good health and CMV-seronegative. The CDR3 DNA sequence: TGCGCCAGCAGCTTTGGGGCCTACTATGGCTACACCTTC. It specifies CASSFGAYYGYTF.